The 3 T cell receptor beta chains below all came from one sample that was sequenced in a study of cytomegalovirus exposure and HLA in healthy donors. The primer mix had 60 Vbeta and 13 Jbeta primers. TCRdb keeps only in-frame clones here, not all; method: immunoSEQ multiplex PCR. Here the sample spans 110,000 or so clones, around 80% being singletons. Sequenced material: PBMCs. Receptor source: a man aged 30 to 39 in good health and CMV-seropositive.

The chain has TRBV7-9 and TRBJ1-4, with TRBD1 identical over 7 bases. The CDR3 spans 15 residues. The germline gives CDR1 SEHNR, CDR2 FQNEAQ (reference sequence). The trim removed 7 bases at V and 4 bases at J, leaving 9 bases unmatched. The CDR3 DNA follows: TGTGCCAGCACGCTCCTACAGGGGAGTAATGAAAAACTGTTTTTT. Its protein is CASTLLQGSNEKLFF.

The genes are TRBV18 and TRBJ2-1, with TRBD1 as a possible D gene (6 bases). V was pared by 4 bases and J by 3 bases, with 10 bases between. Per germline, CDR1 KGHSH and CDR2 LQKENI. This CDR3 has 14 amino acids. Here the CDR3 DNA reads TGTGCCAGCTCACTAATACAGGGCTACAATGAGCAGTTCTTC. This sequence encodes CASSLIQGYNEQFF. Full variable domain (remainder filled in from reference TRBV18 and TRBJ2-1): NAGVMQNPRHLVRRRGQEARLRCSPMKGHSHVYWYRQLPEEGLKFMVYLQKENIIDESGMPKERFSAEFPKEGPSILRIQQVVRGDSAAYFCASSLIQGYNEQFFGPGTRLTVL.

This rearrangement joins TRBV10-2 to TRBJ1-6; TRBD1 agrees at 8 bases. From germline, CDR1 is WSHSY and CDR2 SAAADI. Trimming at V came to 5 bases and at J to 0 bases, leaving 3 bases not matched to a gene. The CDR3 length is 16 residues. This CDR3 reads CASSRQGSSYNSPLHF. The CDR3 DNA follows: TGCGCCAGCAGTAGACAGGGGAGCTCCTATAATTCACCCCTCCACTTT.